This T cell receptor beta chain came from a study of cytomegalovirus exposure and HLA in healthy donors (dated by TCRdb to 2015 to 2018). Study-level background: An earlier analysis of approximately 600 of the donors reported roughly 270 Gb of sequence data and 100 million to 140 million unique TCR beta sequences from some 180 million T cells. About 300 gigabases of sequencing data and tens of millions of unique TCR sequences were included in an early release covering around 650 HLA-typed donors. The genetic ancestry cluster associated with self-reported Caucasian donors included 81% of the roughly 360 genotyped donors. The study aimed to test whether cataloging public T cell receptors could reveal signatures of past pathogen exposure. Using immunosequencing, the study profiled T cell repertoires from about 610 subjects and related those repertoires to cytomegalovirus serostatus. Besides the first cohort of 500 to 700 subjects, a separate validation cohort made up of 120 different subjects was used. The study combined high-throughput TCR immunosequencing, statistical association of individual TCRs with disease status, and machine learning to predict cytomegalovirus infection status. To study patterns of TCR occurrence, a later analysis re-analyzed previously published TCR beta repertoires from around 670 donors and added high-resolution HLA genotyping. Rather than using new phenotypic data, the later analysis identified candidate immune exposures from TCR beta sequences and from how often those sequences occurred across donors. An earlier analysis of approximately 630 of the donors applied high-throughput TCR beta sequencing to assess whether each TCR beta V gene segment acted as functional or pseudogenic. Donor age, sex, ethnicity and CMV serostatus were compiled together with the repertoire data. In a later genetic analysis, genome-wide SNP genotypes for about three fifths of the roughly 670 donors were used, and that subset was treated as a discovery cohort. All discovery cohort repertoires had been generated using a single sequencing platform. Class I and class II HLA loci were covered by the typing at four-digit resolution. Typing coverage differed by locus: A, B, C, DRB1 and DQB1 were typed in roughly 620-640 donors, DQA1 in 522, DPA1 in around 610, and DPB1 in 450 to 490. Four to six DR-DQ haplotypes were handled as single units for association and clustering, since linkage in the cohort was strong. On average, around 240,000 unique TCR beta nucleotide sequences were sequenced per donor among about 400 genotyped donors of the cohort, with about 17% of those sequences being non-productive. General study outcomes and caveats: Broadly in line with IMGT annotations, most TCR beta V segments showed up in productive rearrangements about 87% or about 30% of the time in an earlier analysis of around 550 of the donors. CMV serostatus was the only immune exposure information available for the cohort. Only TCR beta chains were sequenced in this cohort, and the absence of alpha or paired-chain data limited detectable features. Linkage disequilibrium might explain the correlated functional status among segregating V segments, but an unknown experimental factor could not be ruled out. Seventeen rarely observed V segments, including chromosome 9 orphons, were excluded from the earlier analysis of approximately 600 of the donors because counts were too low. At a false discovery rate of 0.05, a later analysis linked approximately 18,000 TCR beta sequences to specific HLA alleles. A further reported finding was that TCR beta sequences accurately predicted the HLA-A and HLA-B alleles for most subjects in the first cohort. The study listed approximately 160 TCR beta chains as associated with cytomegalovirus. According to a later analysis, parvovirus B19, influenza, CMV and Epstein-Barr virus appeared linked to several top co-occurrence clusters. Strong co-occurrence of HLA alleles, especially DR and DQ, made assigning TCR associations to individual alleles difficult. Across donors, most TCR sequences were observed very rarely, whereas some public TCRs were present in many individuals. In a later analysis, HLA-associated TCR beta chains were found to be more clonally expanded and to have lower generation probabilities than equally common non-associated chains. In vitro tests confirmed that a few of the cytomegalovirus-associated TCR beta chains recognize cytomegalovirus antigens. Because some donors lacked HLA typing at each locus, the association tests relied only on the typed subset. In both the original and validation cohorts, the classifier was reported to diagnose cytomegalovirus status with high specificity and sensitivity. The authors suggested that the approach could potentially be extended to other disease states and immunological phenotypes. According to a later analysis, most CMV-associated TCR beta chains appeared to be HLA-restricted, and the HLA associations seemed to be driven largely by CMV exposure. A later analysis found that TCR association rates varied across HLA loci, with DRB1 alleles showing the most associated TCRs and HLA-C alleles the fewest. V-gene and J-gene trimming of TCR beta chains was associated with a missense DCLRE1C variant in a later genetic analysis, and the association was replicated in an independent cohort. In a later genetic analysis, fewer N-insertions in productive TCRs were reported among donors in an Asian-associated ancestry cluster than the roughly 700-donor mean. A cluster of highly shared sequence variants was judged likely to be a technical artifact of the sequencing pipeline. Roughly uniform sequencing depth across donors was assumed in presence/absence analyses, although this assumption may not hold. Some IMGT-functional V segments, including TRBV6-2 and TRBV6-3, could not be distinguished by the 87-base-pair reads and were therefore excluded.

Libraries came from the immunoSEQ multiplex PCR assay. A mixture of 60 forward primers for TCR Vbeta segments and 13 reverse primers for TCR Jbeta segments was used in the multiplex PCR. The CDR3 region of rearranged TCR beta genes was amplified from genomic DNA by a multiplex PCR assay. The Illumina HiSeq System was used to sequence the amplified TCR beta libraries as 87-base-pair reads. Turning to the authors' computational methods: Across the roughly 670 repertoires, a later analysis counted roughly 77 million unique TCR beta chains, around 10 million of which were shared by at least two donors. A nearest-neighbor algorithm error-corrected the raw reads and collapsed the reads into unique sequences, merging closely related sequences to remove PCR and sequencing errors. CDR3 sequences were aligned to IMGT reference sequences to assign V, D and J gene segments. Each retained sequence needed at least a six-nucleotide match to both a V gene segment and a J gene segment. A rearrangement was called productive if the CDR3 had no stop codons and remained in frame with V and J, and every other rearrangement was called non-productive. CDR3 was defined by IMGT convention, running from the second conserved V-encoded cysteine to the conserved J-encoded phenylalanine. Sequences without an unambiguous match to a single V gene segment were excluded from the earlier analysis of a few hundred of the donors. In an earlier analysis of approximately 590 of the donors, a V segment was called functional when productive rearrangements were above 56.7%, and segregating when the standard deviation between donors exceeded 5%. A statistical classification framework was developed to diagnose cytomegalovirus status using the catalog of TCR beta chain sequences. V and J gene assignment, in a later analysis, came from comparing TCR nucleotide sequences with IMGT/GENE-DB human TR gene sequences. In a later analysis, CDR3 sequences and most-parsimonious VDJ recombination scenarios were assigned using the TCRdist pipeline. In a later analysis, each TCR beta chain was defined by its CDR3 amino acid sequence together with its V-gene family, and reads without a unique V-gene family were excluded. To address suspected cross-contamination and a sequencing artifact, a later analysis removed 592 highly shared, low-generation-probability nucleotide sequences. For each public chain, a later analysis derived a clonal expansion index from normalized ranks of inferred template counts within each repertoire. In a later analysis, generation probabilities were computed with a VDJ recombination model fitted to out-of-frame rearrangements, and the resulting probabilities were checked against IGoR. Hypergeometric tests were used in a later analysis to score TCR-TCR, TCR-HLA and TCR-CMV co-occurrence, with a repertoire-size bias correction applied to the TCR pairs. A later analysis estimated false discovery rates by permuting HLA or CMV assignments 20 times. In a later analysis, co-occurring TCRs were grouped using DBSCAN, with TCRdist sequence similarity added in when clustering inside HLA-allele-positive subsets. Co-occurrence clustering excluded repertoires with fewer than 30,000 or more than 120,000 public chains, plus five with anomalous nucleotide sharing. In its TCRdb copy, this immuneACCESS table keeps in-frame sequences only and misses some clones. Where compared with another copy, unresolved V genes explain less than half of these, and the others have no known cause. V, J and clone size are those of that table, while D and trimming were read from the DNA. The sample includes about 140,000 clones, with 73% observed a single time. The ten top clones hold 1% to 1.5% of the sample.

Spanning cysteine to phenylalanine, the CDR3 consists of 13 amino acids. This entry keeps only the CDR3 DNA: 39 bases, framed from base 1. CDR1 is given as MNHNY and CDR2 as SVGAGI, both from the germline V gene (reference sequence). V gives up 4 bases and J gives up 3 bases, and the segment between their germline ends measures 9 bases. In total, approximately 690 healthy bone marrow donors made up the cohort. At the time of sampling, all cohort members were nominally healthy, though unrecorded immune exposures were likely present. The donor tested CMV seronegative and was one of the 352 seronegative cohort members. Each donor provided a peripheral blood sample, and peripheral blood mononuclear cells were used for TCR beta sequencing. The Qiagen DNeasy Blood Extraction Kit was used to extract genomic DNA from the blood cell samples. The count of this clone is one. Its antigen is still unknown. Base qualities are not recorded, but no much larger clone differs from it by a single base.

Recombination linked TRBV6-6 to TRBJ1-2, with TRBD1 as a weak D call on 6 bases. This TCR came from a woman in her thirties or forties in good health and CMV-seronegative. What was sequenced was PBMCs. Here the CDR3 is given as CASSLQGDYGYTF. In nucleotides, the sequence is TGTGCCAGCAGTTTACAGGGAGACTATGGCTACACCTTC.